This TCR beta chain was obtained from a study of shared clonotypes between healthy human individuals. Study-level background: Ranging from 18 to 49 in age, donors were a couple of women and a few men. Study results and limitations: In four donors, around 4.5% of naive CD4 clonotypes appeared in common.

V lost 6 bases to trimming and J lost 0 bases, with 11 bases between them. Per the germline V gene, CDR1 is SGHNT and CDR2 is YYREEE (reference sequence). The CDR3 is made up of 14 amino acids. Libraries were prepared by immunoSEQ multiplex PCR; TCRdb keeps only in-frame clonotypes and omits some of them. The sample holds about 1.5 million clones, 95% to 99% seen once. With regard to this clone: Its specificity is not known.

This sequence was found in a man aged 25 to 45 in good health. The material sequenced was naive CD4+ T cells sorted from blood. Indicated subset: CD45RA+ positively selected. The chain has TRBV5-4 and TRBJ2-3, with D possibly being TRBD2 (6 bases). Here the CDR3 DNA reads TGTGCCAGCAAGGCGGGACGTAGCACAGATACGCAGTATTTT. This gives the protein CASKAGRSTDTQYF.